Listed below are T cell receptor beta chains from one sample, sequenced in a study of shared clonotypes between healthy human individuals. Here immunoSEQ multiplex PCR was the method, and the copy in TCRdb shows in-frame clones only, minus some. The table includes approximately 500,000 clones, 90% to 96% detected once. Sequences were obtained from naive CD4+ T cells sorted from blood. These receptors were obtained from a woman aged 30 to 39 in good health. Both conserved end residues are part of each CDR3. A D gene is named only where the DNA matches it firmly. The size entry is marked missing in some rows and otherwise reads once, few, many or a size class.

V gene: TRBV19; CDR3 length: 12; J gene: TRBJ1-1; clone size: .; D gene: TRBD1; CDR3 protein: CASRTGGTEAFF; CDR3 DNA: TGTGCCAGTAGGACAGGGGGAACTGAAGCTTTCTTT
V gene: TRBV2; CDR3 length: 14; J gene: TRBJ2-5; clone size: .; D gene: .; CDR3 protein: CASRVSALGGTQYF; CDR3 DNA: TGTGCCAGCAGGGTTAGCGCCCTGGGAGGGACCCAGTACTTC
V gene: TRBV14; CDR3 length: 13; J gene: TRBJ2-5; clone size: .; D gene: TRBD1; CDR3 protein: CASSQMTGGTQYF; CDR3 DNA: TGTGCCAGCAGCCAAATGACAGGGGGGACCCAGTACTTC
V gene: TRBV18; CDR3 length: 16; J gene: TRBJ1-4; clone size: .; D gene: .; CDR3 protein: CASSPAATATNEKLFF; CDR3 DNA: TGTGCCAGCTCACCGGCGGCCACTGCAACTAATGAAAAACTGTTTTTT
V gene: TRBV9; CDR3 length: 18; J gene: TRBJ2-5; clone size: .; D gene: .; CDR3 protein: CASSVATGAGSWEETQYF; CDR3 DNA: TGTGCCAGCAGCGTAGCTACGGGCGCGGGATCGTGGGAAGAGACCCAGTACTTC
V gene: TRBV18; CDR3 length: 15; J gene: TRBJ2-2; clone size: .; D gene: .; CDR3 protein: CASSPAPGRLGELFF; CDR3 DNA: TGTGCCAGCTCACCCGCCCCGGGGCGCCTTGGGGAGCTGTTTTTT
V gene: TRBV29-1; CDR3 length: 12; J gene: TRBJ2-3; clone size: .; D gene: .; CDR3 protein: CSVEPSTDTQYF; CDR3 DNA: TGCAGCGTTGAGCCTAGCACAGATACGCAGTATTTT
V gene: TRBV4-2; CDR3 length: 13; J gene: TRBJ2-7; clone size: .; D gene: .; CDR3 protein: CASSLSRSPRQYF; CDR3 DNA: TGTGCCAGCAGCTTGTCGAGGAGCCCCAGGCAGTACTTC
V gene: TRBV6-4; CDR3 length: 15; J gene: TRBJ2-3; clone size: once; D gene: .; CDR3 protein: CASSAQGMSTDTQYF; CDR3 DNA: TGTGCCAGCAGTGCCCAAGGGATGAGCACAGATACGCAGTATTTT
V gene: TRBV5-1; CDR3 length: 14; J gene: TRBJ2-7; clone size: .; D gene: .; CDR3 protein: CASSLDRETYEQYF; CDR3 DNA: TGCGCCAGCAGCTTGGACAGGGAAACCTACGAGCAGTACTTC
V gene: TRBV27; CDR3 length: 16; J gene: TRBJ1-2; clone size: .; D gene: .; CDR3 protein: CASSYVGSGFGYGYTF; CDR3 DNA: TGTGCCAGCAGTTACGTTGGGTCAGGTTTCGGCTATGGCTACACCTTC
V gene: TRBV7-9; CDR3 length: 13; J gene: TRBJ1-6; clone size: .; D gene: .; CDR3 protein: CASSFAAERPLHF; CDR3 DNA: TGTGCCAGCAGCTTTGCCGCCGAGAGGCCCCTCCACTTT
V gene: TRBV6-5; CDR3 length: 15; J gene: TRBJ1-3; clone size: few; D gene: TRBD1; CDR3 protein: CASSSDRGQGNTIYF; CDR3 DNA: TGTGCCAGCAGTTCCGACAGGGGGCAAGGAAACACCATATATTTT
V gene: TRBV7-2; CDR3 length: 16; J gene: TRBJ2-7; clone size: .; D gene: .; CDR3 protein: CASSLGTVQGSYEQYF; CDR3 DNA: TGTGCCAGCAGCTTAGGGACGGTACAGGGTTCCTACGAGCAGTACTTC
V gene: TRBV28; CDR3 length: 14; J gene: TRBJ2-1; clone size: .; D gene: TRBD2; CDR3 protein: CASTSSGRYNEQFF; CDR3 DNA: TGTGCCAGCACTTCTAGCGGGAGATACAATGAGCAGTTCTTC
V gene: TRBV7-9; CDR3 length: 14; J gene: TRBJ1-6; clone size: .; D gene: .; CDR3 protein: CASSLQDRHSPLHF; CDR3 DNA: TGTGCCAGCAGCCTCCAGGACCGGCATTCACCCCTCCACTTT
V gene: TRBV5-3; CDR3 length: 18; J gene: TRBJ2-7; clone size: once; D gene: TRBD2; CDR3 protein: CARSFGASLAGDIYEQYF; CDR3 DNA: TGTGCCAGAAGCTTTGGTGCCTCACTAGCGGGAGATATCTACGAGCAGTACTTC
V gene: TRBV19; CDR3 length: 14; J gene: TRBJ2-7; clone size: .; D gene: TRBD1; CDR3 protein: CASSAPDRAYEQYF; CDR3 DNA: TGTGCCAGTAGTGCCCCGGACAGGGCCTACGAGCAGTACTTC
V gene: TRBV6-5; CDR3 length: 15; J gene: TRBJ1-1; clone size: .; D gene: TRBD1; CDR3 protein: CASSTQGAGLAEAFF; CDR3 DNA: TGTGCCAGCAGTACACAGGGGGCGGGGCTGGCTGAAGCTTTCTTT
V gene: TRBV28; CDR3 length: 12; J gene: TRBJ2-7; clone size: .; D gene: .; CDR3 protein: CASTQLGNEQYF; CDR3 DNA: TGTGCCAGCACTCAACTCGGGAACGAGCAGTACTTC
V gene: TRBV7-9; CDR3 length: 15; J gene: TRBJ2-7; clone size: .; D gene: .; CDR3 protein: CASSPRTHSHYEQYF; CDR3 DNA: TGTGCCAGCAGCCCCCGAACGCACTCCCACTACGAGCAGTACTTC
V gene: TRBV5-1; CDR3 length: 15; J gene: TRBJ2-2; clone size: .; D gene: .; CDR3 protein: CASSLTAGQTGELFF; CDR3 DNA: TGCGCCAGCAGCTTGACGGCGGGTCAAACCGGGGAGCTGTTTTTT
V gene: TRBV5-5; CDR3 length: 16; J gene: TRBJ1-1; clone size: .; D gene: .; CDR3 protein: CASSPNVGGQNTEAFF; CDR3 DNA: TGTGCCAGCAGCCCCAATGTCGGGGGGCAGAACACTGAAGCTTTCTTT
V gene: TRBV6-5; CDR3 length: 14; J gene: TRBJ1-3; clone size: .; D gene: .; CDR3 protein: CASRTGQSGNTIYF; CDR3 DNA: TGTGCCAGCAGAACCGGACAGTCTGGAAACACCATATATTTT
V gene: TRBV4-2; CDR3 length: 14; J gene: TRBJ1-1; clone size: .; D gene: .; CDR3 protein: CASSRKQGGTEAFF; CDR3 DNA: TGTGCCAGCAGCCGGAAACAGGGCGGCACTGAAGCTTTCTTT
V gene: TRBV27; CDR3 length: 13; J gene: TRBJ1-2; clone size: .; D gene: .; CDR3 protein: CASSFSGRHGYTF; CDR3 DNA: TGTGCCAGCAGTTTCTCAGGGCGGCATGGCTACACCTTC
V gene: TRBV9; CDR3 length: 15; J gene: TRBJ2-1; clone size: .; D gene: TRBD2; CDR3 protein: CASSVAELAGNEQFF; CDR3 DNA: TGTGCCAGCAGCGTAGCCGAACTAGCGGGGAATGAGCAGTTCTTC
V gene: TRBV5-6; CDR3 length: 14; J gene: TRBJ1-4; clone size: .; D gene: .; CDR3 protein: CASSSRSTNEKLFF; CDR3 DNA: TGTGCCAGCAGCTCTCGATCAACTAATGAAAAACTGTTTTTT
V gene: TRBV11-2; CDR3 length: 17; J gene: TRBJ2-2; clone size: .; D gene: .; CDR3 protein: CASSSIPAGPNTGELFF; CDR3 DNA: TGTGCCAGCAGCTCCATTCCAGCAGGCCCGAACACCGGGGAGCTGTTTTTT
V gene: TRBV19; CDR3 length: 13; J gene: TRBJ1-5; clone size: .; D gene: .; CDR3 protein: CASGGAGNQPQHF; CDR3 DNA: TGTGCCAGTGGCGGGGCCGGGAATCAGCCCCAGCATTTT
V gene: TRBV7-2; CDR3 length: 14; J gene: TRBJ2-2; clone size: .; D gene: TRBD1; CDR3 protein: CASSFDRDTGELFF; CDR3 DNA: TGTGCCAGCAGCTTCGACAGGGATACCGGGGAGCTGTTTTTT
V gene: TRBV11-2; CDR3 length: 14; J gene: TRBJ1-3; clone size: once; D gene: .; CDR3 protein: CASSLEWGGNTIYF; CDR3 DNA: TGTGCCAGCAGCTTAGAATGGGGCGGAAACACCATATATTTT